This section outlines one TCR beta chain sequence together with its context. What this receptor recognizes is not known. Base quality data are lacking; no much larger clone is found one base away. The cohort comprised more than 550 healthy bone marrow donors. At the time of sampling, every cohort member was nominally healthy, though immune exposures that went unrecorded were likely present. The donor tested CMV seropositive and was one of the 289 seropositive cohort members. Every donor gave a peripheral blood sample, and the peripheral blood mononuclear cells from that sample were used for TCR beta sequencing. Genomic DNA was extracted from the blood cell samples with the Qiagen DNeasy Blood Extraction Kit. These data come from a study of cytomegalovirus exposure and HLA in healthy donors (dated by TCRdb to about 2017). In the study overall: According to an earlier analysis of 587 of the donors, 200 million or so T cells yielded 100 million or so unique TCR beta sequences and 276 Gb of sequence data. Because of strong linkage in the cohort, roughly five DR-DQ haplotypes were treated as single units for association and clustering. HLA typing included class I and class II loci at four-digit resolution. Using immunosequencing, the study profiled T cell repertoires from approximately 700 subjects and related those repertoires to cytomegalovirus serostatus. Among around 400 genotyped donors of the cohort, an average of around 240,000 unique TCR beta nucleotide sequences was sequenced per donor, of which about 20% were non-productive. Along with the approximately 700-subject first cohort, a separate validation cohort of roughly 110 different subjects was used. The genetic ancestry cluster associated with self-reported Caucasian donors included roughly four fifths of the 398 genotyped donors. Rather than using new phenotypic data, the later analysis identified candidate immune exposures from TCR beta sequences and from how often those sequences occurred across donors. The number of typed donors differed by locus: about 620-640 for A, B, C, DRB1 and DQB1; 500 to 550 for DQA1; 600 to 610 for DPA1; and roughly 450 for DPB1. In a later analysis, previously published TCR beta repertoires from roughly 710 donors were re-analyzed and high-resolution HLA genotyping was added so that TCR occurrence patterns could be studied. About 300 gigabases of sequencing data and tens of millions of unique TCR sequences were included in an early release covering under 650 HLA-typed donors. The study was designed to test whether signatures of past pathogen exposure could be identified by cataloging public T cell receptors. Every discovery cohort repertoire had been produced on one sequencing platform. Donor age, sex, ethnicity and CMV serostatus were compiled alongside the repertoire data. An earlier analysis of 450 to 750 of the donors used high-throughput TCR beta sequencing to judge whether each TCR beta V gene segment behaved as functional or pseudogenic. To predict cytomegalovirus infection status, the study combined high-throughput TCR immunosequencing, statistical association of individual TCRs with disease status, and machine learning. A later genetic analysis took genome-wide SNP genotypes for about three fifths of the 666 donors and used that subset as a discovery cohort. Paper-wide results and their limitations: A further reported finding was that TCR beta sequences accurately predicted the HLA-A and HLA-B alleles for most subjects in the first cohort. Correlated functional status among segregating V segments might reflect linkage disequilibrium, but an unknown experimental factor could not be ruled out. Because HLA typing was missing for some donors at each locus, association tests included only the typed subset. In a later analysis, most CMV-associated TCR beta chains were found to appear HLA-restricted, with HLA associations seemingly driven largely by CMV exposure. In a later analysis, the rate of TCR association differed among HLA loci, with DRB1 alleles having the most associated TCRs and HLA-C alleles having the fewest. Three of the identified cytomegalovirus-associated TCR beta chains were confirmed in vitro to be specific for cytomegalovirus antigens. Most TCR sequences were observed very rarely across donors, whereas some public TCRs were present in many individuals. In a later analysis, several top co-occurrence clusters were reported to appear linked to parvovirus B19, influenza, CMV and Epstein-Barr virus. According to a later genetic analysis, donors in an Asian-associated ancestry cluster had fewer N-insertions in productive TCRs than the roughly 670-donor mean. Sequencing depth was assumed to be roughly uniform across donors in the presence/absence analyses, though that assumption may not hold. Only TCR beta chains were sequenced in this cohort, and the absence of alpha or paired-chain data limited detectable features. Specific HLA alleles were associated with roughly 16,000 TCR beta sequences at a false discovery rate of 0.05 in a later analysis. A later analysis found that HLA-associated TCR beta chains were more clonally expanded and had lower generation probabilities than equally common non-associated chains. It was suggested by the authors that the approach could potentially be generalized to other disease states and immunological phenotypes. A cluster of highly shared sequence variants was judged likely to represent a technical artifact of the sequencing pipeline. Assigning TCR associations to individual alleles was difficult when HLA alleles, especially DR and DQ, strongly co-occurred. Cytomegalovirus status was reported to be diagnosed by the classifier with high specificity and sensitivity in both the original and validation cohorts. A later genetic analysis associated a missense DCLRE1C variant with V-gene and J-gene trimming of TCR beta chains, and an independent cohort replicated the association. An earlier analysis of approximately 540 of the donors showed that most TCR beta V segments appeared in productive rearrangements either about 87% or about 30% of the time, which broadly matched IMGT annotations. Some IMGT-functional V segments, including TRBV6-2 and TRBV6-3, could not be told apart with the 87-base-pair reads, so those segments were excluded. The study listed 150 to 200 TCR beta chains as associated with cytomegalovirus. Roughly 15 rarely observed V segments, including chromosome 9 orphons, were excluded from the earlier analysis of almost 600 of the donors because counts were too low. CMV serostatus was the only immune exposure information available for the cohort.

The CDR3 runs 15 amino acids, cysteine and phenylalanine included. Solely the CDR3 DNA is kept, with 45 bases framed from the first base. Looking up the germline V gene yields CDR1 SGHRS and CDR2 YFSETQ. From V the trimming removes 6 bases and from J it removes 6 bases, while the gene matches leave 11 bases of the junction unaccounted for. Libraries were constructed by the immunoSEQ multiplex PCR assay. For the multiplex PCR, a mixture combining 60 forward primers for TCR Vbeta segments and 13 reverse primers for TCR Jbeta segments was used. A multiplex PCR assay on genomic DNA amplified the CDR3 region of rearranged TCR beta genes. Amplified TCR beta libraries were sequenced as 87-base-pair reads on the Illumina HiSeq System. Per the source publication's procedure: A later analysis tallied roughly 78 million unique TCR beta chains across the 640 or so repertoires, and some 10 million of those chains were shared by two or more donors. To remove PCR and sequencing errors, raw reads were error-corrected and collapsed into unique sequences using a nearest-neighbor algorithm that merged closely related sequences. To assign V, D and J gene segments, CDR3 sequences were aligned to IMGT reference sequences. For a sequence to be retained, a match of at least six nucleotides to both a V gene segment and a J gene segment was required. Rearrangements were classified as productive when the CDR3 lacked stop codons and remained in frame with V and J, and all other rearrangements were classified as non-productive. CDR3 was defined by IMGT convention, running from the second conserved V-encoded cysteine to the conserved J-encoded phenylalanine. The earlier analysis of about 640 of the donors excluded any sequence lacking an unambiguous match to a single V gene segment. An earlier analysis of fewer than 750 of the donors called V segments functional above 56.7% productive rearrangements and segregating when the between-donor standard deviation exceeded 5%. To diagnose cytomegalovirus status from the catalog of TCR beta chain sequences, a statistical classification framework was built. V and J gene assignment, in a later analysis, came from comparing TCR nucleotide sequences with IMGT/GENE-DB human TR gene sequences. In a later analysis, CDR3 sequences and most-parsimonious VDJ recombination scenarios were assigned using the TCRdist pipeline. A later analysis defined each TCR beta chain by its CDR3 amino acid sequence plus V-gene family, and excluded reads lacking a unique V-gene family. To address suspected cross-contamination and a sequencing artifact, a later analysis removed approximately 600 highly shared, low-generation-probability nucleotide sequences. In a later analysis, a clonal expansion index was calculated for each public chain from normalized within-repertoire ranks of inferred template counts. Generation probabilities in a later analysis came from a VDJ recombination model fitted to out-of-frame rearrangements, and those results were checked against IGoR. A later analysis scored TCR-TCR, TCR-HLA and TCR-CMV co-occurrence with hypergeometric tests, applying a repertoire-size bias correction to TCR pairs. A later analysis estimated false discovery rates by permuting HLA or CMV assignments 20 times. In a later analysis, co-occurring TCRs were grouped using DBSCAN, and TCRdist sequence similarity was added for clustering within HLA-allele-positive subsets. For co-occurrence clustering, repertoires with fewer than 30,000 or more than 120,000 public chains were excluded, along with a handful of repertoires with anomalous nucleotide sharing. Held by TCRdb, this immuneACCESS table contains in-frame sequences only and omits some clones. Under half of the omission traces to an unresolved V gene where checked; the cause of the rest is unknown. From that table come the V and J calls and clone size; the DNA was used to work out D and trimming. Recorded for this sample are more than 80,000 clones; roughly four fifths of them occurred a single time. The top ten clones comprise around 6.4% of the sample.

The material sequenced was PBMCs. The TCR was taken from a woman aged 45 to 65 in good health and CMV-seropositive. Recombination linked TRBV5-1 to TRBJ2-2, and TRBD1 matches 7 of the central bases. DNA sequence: TGCGCCAGCAACCCGGAAGGGACAGCCGCCGGGGAGCTGTTTTTT. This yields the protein CASNPEGTAAGELFF. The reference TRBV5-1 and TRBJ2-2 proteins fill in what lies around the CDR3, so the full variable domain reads KAGVTQTPRYLIKTRGQQVTLSCSPISGHRSVSWYQQTPGQGLQFLFEYFSETQRNKGNFPGRFSGRQFSNSRSEMNVSTLELGDSALYLCASNPEGTAAGELFFGEGSRLTVL.